This TCR beta chain was captured in a study of blood T cell repertoires in COVID-19. Whole-study context: COVID-19 samples from acute and convalescent phases originated in the United States, Italy and Spain. T cells, B-cell-depleted T cells, or PBMCs provided the cDNA or gDNA that served as material.

TCRdb's copy holds only in-frame clones and misses some; the assay was immunoSEQ multiplex PCR. The table shows 150,000 to 200,000 clones, with 65% to 90% occurring only once. Two negative PCRs, clearance, or symptom resolution were required of recovered Cohort 3 donors. The sequencing sample was made of PBMCs or T cells enriched from blood (not recorded which). The sequence came from a man in his forties who had recovered from COVID-19.

DNA of the CDR3: TGTGCCACCAGTGAGTCAGGGGGCAACACAGATACGCAGTATTTT. Protein: CATSESGGNTDTQYF. The J gene is TRBJ2-3, the V gene TRBV24-1; TRBD1 matches at 8 bases. This CDR3 region has 15 residues. Germline lookup yields CDR1 KGHDR and CDR2 SFDVKD. J was trimmed by 2 bases and V by 4 bases; bases with no gene match: 4.